This section outlines one T cell receptor (beta chain) sequence together with its context. What it recognizes is unknown. These data originate in a study of cytomegalovirus exposure and HLA in healthy donors. Findings and limits, study-wide: A later analysis revealed that TCR association rates differed between HLA loci, peaking at DRB1 and bottoming out at HLA-C. Among the sequence variants, a highly shared cluster was likely an artifact of sequencing. Indistinguishable V segments, including TRBV6-2 and TRBV6-3, were excluded.

60 Vbeta and 13 Jbeta primers were used in PCR. Assay: immunoSEQ multiplex PCR; the TCRdb copy retains only in-frame clones and omits some. The sample holds 150,000 to 200,000 clones, 84% seen once. CDR3 length equals 16 residues. From germline, CDR1 is MGHRA and CDR2 YSYEKL. Germline trimming cut 7 bases from V and 4 bases from J; bases unmatched to any gene: 15. The chain has TRBV4-1 and TRBJ2-7, with 8 bases lining up with TRBD2. The sequencing sample was made of PBMCs. This TCR derives from a man between 18 and 35 years old in good health and CMV-seronegative. The CDR3 reads CASTNFLTSGNYEQYF. The CDR3 nucleotides are TGCGCCAGCACCAACTTCCTAACTAGCGGCAATTACGAGCAGTACTTC.